The 26 T cell receptor beta chains reported below all come from one sample, sequenced in a study of T cells in Graves' hyperthyroidism and ophthalmopathy. Amplified regions were TCR beta CDR3 sequences from RNA transcripts. When the TCR CDR3 underwent first-round RT-PCR, the HTBI primer set was used. TCRdb fed the multiplex PCR reads into MiXCR, producing one record per CDR3 protein. This table holds approximately 330,000 distinct CDR3 sequences, about an eighth found once. Sequencing was performed on blood. The receptors here all came from a woman aged 40 to 49 with Graves' ophthalmopathy.

At least ten counts were recorded for this clonotype. The rearrangement uses TRBV28 and TRBJ2-3, with TRBD1 matching 8 bases. Germline V gene data show CDR1 as MDHEN and CDR2 as SYDVKM. CDR3 length: 17 residues. V was clipped by 3 bases and J by 3 bases; unmatched bases: 11. The CDR3 region is CASSFPNSGTGTDTQYF. The DNA for the CDR3 is TGTGCCAGCAGTTTCCCGAACTCGGGGACAGGTACAGATACGCAGTATTTT.

This clonotype was detected ten times or more. CDR3 amino acids: CSARRGRGAYEQYF. For the CDR3, the DNA is TGCAGTGCTAGAAGAGGGCGGGGGGCCTACGAGCAGTACTTC. This chain uses TRBV20-1 with TRBJ2-7; 8 nucleotides match TRBD2. The germline V gene has CDR1 DFQATT and CDR2 SNEGSKA (reference sequence). Unmatched junction bases numbered 5, after V lost 2 bases and J lost 2 bases. This CDR3 region has 14 residues.

This clonotype was found many times. J is TRBJ1-5 and V is TRBV7-6; D remains unclear. This CDR3 contains 10 residues. The V gene lost 10 bases and the J gene lost 3 bases, with 4 bases spanning the gap. Germline V gene data show CDR1 as SGHVS and CDR2 as FNYEAQ. Here the CDR3 reads CAIFNQPQHF. For the CDR3, the DNA is TGTGCCATCTTCAATCAGCCCCAGCATTTT.

This clonotype was seen many times. The chain employs TRBV6-1 and TRBJ1-5; 9 bases line up with TRBD1. The CDR3 has 15 amino acids. V dropped 3 bases and J dropped 7; count of bases not matched to a gene: 7. CDR1 and CDR2 (germline): MNHNS, SASEGT. The CDR3 sequence is CASSEGQGTLQPQHF. The CDR3 bases are TGTGCCAGCAGTGAGGGACAGGGCACTTTACAGCCCCAGCATTTT.

This clonotype has a count of ten or more. This chain connects TRBV15 to TRBJ2-3; D not certain. Germline lookup yields CDR1 LNHNV and CDR2 YYDKDF (reference sequence). The V and J ends lost 3 bases and 4 bases respectively, with 17 bases between them. The CDR3 is 16 amino acids. The CDR3 DNA reads TGTGCCACCAGCAGTGGACCCGGAATCGGCGCAGATACGCAGTATTTT. It specifies CATSSGPGIGADTQYF.

This clonotype was seen a handful of times. The chain is built from TRBV15 and TRBJ2-3; D gene unclear. The CDR3 loop spans 15 amino acids. Looked up from germline, CDR1 is LNHNV and CDR2 is YYDKDF (reference sequence). V lost 2 bases to trimming and J lost 5 bases, with 14 bases between them. The CDR3 sequence is CATSRPLGGIDTQYF. CDR3 nucleotides: TGTGCCACCAGCAGACCCTTGGGCGGCATAGATACGCAGTATTTT.

This sequence joins TRBV30 and TRBJ1-2; D might be TRBD1 (5 bases). The germline V gene encodes CDR1 GTSNPN and CDR2 SVGIG (reference sequence). V was shortened by 8 bases and J by 6 bases, with 10 bases between the two germline ends. The CDR3 has 10 residues. The CDR3 region has the DNA TGTGCCGGGGCAGAAAATGGCTACACCTTC. Protein product: CAGAENGYTF.

This clonotype was detected ten times or more. This chain links TRBV3-1 with TRBJ1-3, with no clear D. This CDR3 has 14 amino acids. Germline lookup yields CDR1 LGHDT and CDR2 YNNKEL (reference sequence). The ends were cut back, 5 bases at V and 4 bases at J, with 12 bases in the middle. The CDR3 protein is CASSLRTVGNTIYF. CDR3 nucleotides: TGTGCCAGCAGCTTGCGGACGGTCGGAAACACCATATATTTT.

This clonotype was seen at least ten times. V gene TRBV20-1 combines with J gene TRBJ2-7; D is unresolved. This CDR3 has 13 amino acids. V shed 0 bases and J shed 5 bases, with 11 bases lying between them. Germline-derived CDR1 and CDR2 are DFQATT and SNEGSKA (reference sequence). CDR3 sequence: CSARDLLAHEQYF. The CDR3 bases are TGCAGTGCTAGAGATTTATTAGCTCACGAGCAGTACTTC.

This clonotype was counted many times. The chain combines TRBV20-1 with TRBJ1-4, with 9 bases identical to TRBD1. Trimming took 5 bases from V and 8 from J; bases not matched to a gene: 9. The germline V gene has CDR1 DFQATT and CDR2 SNEGSKA (reference sequence). This CDR3 has 14 residues. CDR3 nucleotide sequence: TGCAGTGCTCTGGGGACAGGGTTTGGAGAAAAACTGTTTTTT. This codes for CSALGTGFGEKLFF.

This clonotype was seen a handful of times. V and J are TRBV12-5 and TRBJ2-2; D is perhaps TRBD1 (6 bases). The CDR3 is 11 residues long. V was clipped by 4 bases and J by 12 bases, with 9 bases between them. Germline CDR1 is LGHNT and CDR2 is FRNRAP. The CDR3: CASGWGQKLFF. In nucleotides, the CDR3 is TGTGCTAGTGGTTGGGGGCAAAAGCTGTTTTTT.

The genes are TRBV20-1 and TRBJ1-2; D gene unclear. This CDR3 contains 16 residues. V was shortened by 4 bases and J by 4 bases, with 22 bases between the two germline ends. The germline CDR1 and CDR2 sequences are DFQATT and SNEGSKA (reference sequence). The CDR3 DNA reads TGCAGTGCTATAGCAACCCCCCGGACTGTTGCCTATGGCTACACCTTC. It codes for CSAIATPRTVAYGYTF.

This clonotype was detected many times. The chain is built from TRBV29-1 and TRBJ1-1, with D possibly being TRBD1 (5 bases). Germline CDR1 SQVTM, CDR2 ANQGSEA. Trimming took off 8 bases at V and 1 base at J, with 11 bases between the two ends. The CDR3 covers 12 residues. For the CDR3, the DNA is TGCAGCTCCTGGGACGGGAACACTGAAGCTTTCTTT. It specifies CSSWDGNTEAFF.

J is TRBJ2-7 and V is TRBV20-1; TRBD2 aligns across 9 bases. The CDR3 totals 15 residues. V shed 0 bases and J 3 bases; nucleotides not matched to a gene: 6. Germline loops: CDR1 DFQATT, CDR2 SNEGSKA (reference sequence). This CDR3 reads CSARDITSGFYEQYF. The CDR3 DNA follows: TGCAGTGCTAGAGATATAACTAGCGGGTTCTACGAGCAGTACTTC.

The chain couples TRBV12-3 or TRBV12-4 to TRBJ1-1; D is unresolved. The CDR3 runs 14 residues. With 3 bases removed from V and 4 bases from J, the gap between germline ends came to 12 bases. The CDR3 here is CASSFLISATEAFF. The CDR3 DNA reads TGTGCCAGCAGTTTCTTAATTTCGGCCACTGAAGCTTTCTTT.

This clonotype was detected ten times or more. The genes are TRBV27 and TRBJ2-1; D might be TRBD2 (6 bases). The CDR3 sequence is 15 residues long. Germline CDR1 is MNHEY and CDR2 is SMNVEV (reference sequence). Trimming stripped 8 bases from V and 2 bases from J, with 16 bases between. The CDR3 reads CASSTGSRPYNEQFF. CDR3 bases: TGTGCCAGCTCAACCGGGAGTAGGCCCTACAATGAGCAGTTCTTC.

The CDR3 sequence: CASSFRWGESPLHF. DNA of the CDR3: TGTGCCAGCAGTTTTCGTTGGGGGGAGTCACCCCTCCACTTT. This chain connects TRBV27 to TRBJ1-6; maybe TRBD1 (5 bases). V lost 3 bases to trimming and J lost 10 bases, with 13 bases between them. Germline assignment: CDR1 MNHEY and CDR2 SMNVEV (reference sequence). The CDR3 is 14 amino acids.

As regards this clonotype: Given a much more abundant clone one base away, this may be a read error. Here the CDR3 reads CSVAAGTYEQYF. DNA for the CDR3: TGCAGCGTTGCGGCAGGGACCTACGAGCAGTACTTC. This chain uses TRBV29-1 with TRBJ2-7; TRBD1 is a possible D gene (5 bases). Trimming removed 4 bases from V and 2 bases from J, with 9 bases in between. This CDR3 is 12 amino acids long. Germline values: CDR1 SQVTM, CDR2 ANQGSEA.

This clonotype was counted ten times or more. The chain has TRBV20-1 and TRBJ1-4, with D perhaps TRBD1 (6 bases). CDR1 and CDR2 from the germline V gene are DFQATT and SNEGSKA (reference sequence). V lost 2 bases and J 10 bases, leaving 8 bases between the germline ends. The CDR3 sequence is 11 residues long. For the CDR3, the DNA is TGCAGTGCTAGAACAGGGTTAAAACTGTTTTTT. Translating gives CSARTGLKLFF.

This clonotype was seen only a few times. CDR3 in DNA: TGTGCCAGCAGCGGCGGGACTAGCGGGTTCTACGAGCAGTACTTC. This codes for CASSGGTSGFYEQYF. This chain joins TRBV7-9 and TRBJ2-7, with 12 bases lining up with TRBD2. J gave up 3 bases and V 5 bases, and 5 bases lay outside the gene matches. The CDR3 spans 15 residues. Germline assignment: CDR1 SEHNR and CDR2 FQNEAQ (reference sequence).

J is TRBJ2-7 and V is TRBV30; TRBD1 aligns across 11 bases. This CDR3 is 14 amino acids long. The junction had 2 bases not matched to a gene; V was cut back by 1 base and J by 3 bases. Germline CDR1 reads GTSNPN; CDR2 reads SVGIG (reference sequence). Here the CDR3 reads CAWSAGTGGYEQYF. Written as DNA, the CDR3 is TGTGCCTGGAGTGCCGGGACAGGGGGCTACGAGCAGTACTTC. Full variable domain (missing parts from reference TRBV30 and TRBJ2-7): SQTIHQWPATLVQPVGSPLSLECTVEGTSNPNLYWYRQAAGRGLQLLFYSVGIGQISSEVPQNLSASRPQDRQFILSSKKLLLSDSGFYLCAWSAGTGGYEQYFGPGTRLTVT.

There are a few counts of this clonotype. The CDR3 nucleotides read TGCAGTGCTGTCCGGACTGAAGCGGTGGCCCAGTACTTC. It codes for CSAVRTEAVAQYF. The chain couples TRBV20-1 to TRBJ2-5, with D possibly being TRBD2 (5 bases). V gave up 5 bases and J gave up 9 bases, with 19 bases separating them. The CDR3 is made up of 13 amino acids. Germline values: CDR1 DFQATT, CDR2 SNEGSKA (reference sequence).

Ten or more counts support this clonotype. The chain couples TRBV19 to TRBJ2-7; D perhaps matches TRBD1 (5 bases). V was clipped by 3 bases and J by 2 bases, with 17 bases between them. CDR1 and CDR2 from the germline V gene are LNHDA and SQIVND (reference sequence). The CDR3 runs 16 residues. DNA of the CDR3: TGTGCCAGTAGTATCCACCCTCGGACACCTCCCTACGAGCAGTACTTC. Encoded protein: CASSIHPRTPPYEQYF. Full variable domain (rest looked up from reference TRBV19 and TRBJ2-7): DGGITQSPKYLFRKEGQNVTLSCEQNLNHDAMYWYRQDPGQGLRLIYYSQIVNDFQKGDIAEGYSVSREKKESFPLTVTSAQKNPTAFYLCASSIHPRTPPYEQYFGPGTRLTVT.

The chain combines TRBV29-1 with TRBJ1-5; the match to TRBD1 covers 9 bases. The CDR3 extends over 12 amino acids. After removal of 6 bases from V and 5 bases from J, the junction contained 2 bases not matched to a gene. Germline CDR1 reads SQVTM; CDR2 reads ANQGSEA. The CDR3 sequence is CSVGQGDQPQHF. The CDR3 DNA is TGCAGCGTGGGACAGGGTGATCAGCCCCAGCATTTT.

This clonotype was picked up a small number of times. A read error may be the cause here, since a much bigger clone is one base away. The chain uses TRBV2 and TRBJ1-5; the D is unclear. Germline assignment: CDR1 SNHLY and CDR2 FYNNEI. V shed 2 bases and J shed 2 bases, with 10 bases lying between them. The CDR3 is 15 amino acids. CDR3 residues: CASSETVSRNQPQHF. In DNA, the CDR3 is TGTGCCAGCAGTGAAACGGTCAGCCGCAATCAGCCCCAGCATTTT.

This clonotype was detected many times. The chain has TRBV6-1 and TRBJ2-2; 11 positions match TRBD1. Germline CDR1 is MNHNS and CDR2 is SASEGT. CDR3 length: 16 residues. The trim removed 5 bases at V and 4 bases at J, leaving 6 bases unmatched. CDR3 protein: CASSYPGTGGTGELFF. Written as DNA, the CDR3 is TGTGCCAGCAGTTACCCAGGGACAGGGGGCACCGGGGAGCTGTTTTTT.